This TCR beta chain was recovered during a study of shared clonotypes between healthy human individuals. For the study at large: Researchers assigned three CD4 naive, three CD4 memory, two CD8 naive and one CD8 memory plate to each donor.

The material for each subset, its genomic DNA, was split evenly across several immunoSEQ plates. Some clones are missing from TCRdb's copy, which holds only in-frame ones; the method was immunoSEQ multiplex PCR. In the table there are over a million clones, 98% of which are singletons. Study findings and constraints: A handful of donors showed sharing of approximately 5% of naive CD4 clonotypes.

Nashville, Tennessee was home to all donors, each a Caucasian adult. Germline-derived CDR1 and CDR2 are WSHSY and SAAADI. The CDR3 has 13 amino acids. J was trimmed by 4 bases and V by 5 bases; bases with no gene match: 1. Notes on this clone: What it binds is unknown.

The chain uses TRBV10-2 and TRBJ2-7; 11 nucleotides align to TRBD2. The material sequenced was naive CD4+ T cells sorted from blood. As for subset: CD45RA+ positively selected. The receptor was derived from a man aged 25 to 45 in good health. The chain's CDR3 is CASSWTSGYEQYF. The CDR3 DNA sequence: TGCGCCAGCAGTTGGACTAGCGGGTACGAGCAGTACTTC.